The source of this TCR beta chain is a study of T cells in Graves' hyperthyroidism and ophthalmopathy. On the study more broadly: Peripheral blood was acquired at first diagnosis, ahead of any therapy whatsoever.

Roughly 10 ml of fresh peripheral blood supplied the PBMCs. This clonotype was seen a handful of times. The antigen is not known. Whole-study results and caveats: Prediction of ophthalmopathy progression came a median 6.5 months pre-onset. A 13 V-J model separated ophthalmopathy from stable hyperthyroidism.

CDR3 length equals 14 residues. The V and J ends lost 0 bases and 3 bases respectively, with 8 bases between them. CDR1 is LNHNV, CDR2 YYDKDF, per germline (reference sequence). Amplification targeted TCR beta CDR3 regions from RNA transcripts. Using the HTBI primer set, a first-round RT-PCR was run on the TCR CDR3. From the multiplex PCR reads, TCRdb called clonotypes with MiXCR, one entry per CDR3 protein. The sample records about 210,000 distinct CDR3 sequences, over 15% being singletons. Input material: blood. The receptor comes from a man in his fifties or sixties with Graves' hyperthyroidism. V usage is TRBV15 and J usage is TRBJ1-1; no clear D. The CDR3 DNA sequence: TGTGCCACCAGCAGAGATCGGCAGGACACTGAAGCTTTCTTT. Translating it yields CATSRDRQDTEAFF.